The following is a T cell receptor (beta chain) sequence with its context. Its antigen is undetermined. PBMCs provided sorted CD4+ and CD8+ T cells. The record originates from a study of CD8+ T cells in alopecia areata. Study-wide results and limits: Higher clonality and more expanded CD8+ clones appeared in lesional than normal scalp. TCR sharing across patients was less clear than in mice, possibly HLA-related.

Trimming removed 6 bases from V and 0 bases from J, with 6 bases in between. The germline gives CDR1 MGHRA, CDR2 YSYEKL. The CDR3 consists of 14 residues. Once RNA had been extracted, it was reverse transcribed into cDNA to act as the sequencing template. The assay was immunoSEQ multiplex PCR, and TCRdb's table has in-frame clones only and misses some. The sample lists approximately 150,000 clones, 62% occurring once. The rearrangement links TRBV4-1 to TRBJ2-6; D is unclear. This sequence originates from a human donor in good health. The sequenced sample was CD8+ T cells sorted from blood. CDR3 nucleotide sequence: TGCGCCAGCAGGAAAGCCTCTGGGGCCAACGTCCTGACTTTC. Encoded protein: CASRKASGANVLTF.